One and the same sample provided the 20 T cell receptor beta chains below, sequenced in a study of blood T cell repertoires in COVID-19. Assay used: immunoSEQ multiplex PCR; TCRdb lists only in-frame clones, some missing. The data hold about 120,000 clones, with approximately 87% observed a single time. Sequencing was done on a sample of peripheral blood. Receptors originate from a woman aged 50 to 60 with acute or convalescent COVID-19.

The chain recombines TRBV30 with TRBJ2-3; tentatively, D is TRBD2 (5 bases). With 7 bases removed from V and 4 bases from J, the gap between germline ends came to 12 bases. Germline V gene sequence: CDR1 GTSNPN, CDR2 SVGIG (reference sequence). The CDR3 extends over 12 amino acids. The chain's CDR3 is CASEGSADTQYF. The CDR3 nucleotides read TGTGCCTCAGAGGGAAGCGCAGATACGCAGTATTTT.

V usage is TRBV7-2 and J usage is TRBJ2-2, with no clear D. V was pared by 5 bases and J by 3 bases, with 13 bases between. The CDR3 covers 15 residues. Germline loops: CDR1 SGHTA, CDR2 FQGNSA. In DNA form, the CDR3 reads TGTGCCAGCAGCCCTCGTGGCAGTGACACCGGGGAGCTGTTTTTT. The encoded protein is CASSPRGSDTGELFF.

The chain is built from TRBV25-1 and TRBJ1-3; maybe TRBD1 (6 bases). V lost 1 base and J lost 1, with 14 bases in between. Germline V gene lookup returns CDR1 MGHDK and CDR2 SYGVNS. The CDR3 has 17 residues. The chain's CDR3 is CASSESTGLDSGNTIYF. CDR3 bases: TGTGCCAGCAGTGAATCGACAGGCCTGGATTCTGGAAACACCATATATTTT. Combining the CDR3 with reference TRBV25-1 and TRBJ1-3 gives the whole variable domain EADIYQTPRYLVIGTGKKITLECSQTMGHDKMYWYQQDPGMELHLIHYSYGVNSTEKGDLSSESTVSRIRTEHFPLTLESARPSHTSQYLCASSESTGLDSGNTIYFGEGSWLTVV.

The chain recombines TRBV6-2 or TRBV6-3 with TRBJ2-3, with TRBD2 identical over 14 bases. CDR3 length: 16 amino acids. Germline assignment: CDR1 MNHEY and CDR2 SVGEGT. V was pared by 6 bases and J by 5 bases, with 7 bases of the junction left unmatched. CDR3 amino acids: CASSGLAGGRGDTQYF. The CDR3 DNA sequence: TGTGCCAGCAGCGGACTAGCGGGGGGCCGTGGAGATACGCAGTATTTT.

The V call is TRBV4-3, the J call TRBJ2-2; no firm D call. This CDR3 contains 15 residues. Trimming took off 0 bases at V and 7 bases at J, with 12 bases between the two ends. Germline V gene sequence: CDR1 LGHNA, CDR2 YSLEER. The CDR3 here is CASSQDTIRSGELFF. CDR3 bases: TGCGCCAGCAGCCAAGATACCATCCGTAGCGGGGAGCTGTTTTTT.

The CDR3 sequence: CASSILAGGIDTQYF. In DNA, the CDR3 is TGTGCCAGCAGCATTCTAGCGGGGGGCATAGATACGCAGTATTTT. The chain joins TRBV5-4 to TRBJ2-3; TRBD2 aligns across 11 bases. The germline CDR1 and CDR2 sequences are SGHNT and YYREEE (reference sequence). The CDR3 contains 15 residues. V lost 4 bases, J lost 5 bases, and 6 bases stayed unmatched.

J is TRBJ2-7 and V is TRBV12-3 or TRBV12-4, with 7 bases that match TRBD1. Germline trimming cut 4 bases from V and 3 bases from J; bases unmatched to any gene: 0. This CDR3 is built from 12 residues. DNA for the CDR3: TGTGCCAGCAGTTGGGACAGCTACGAGCAGTACTTC. Protein product: CASSWDSYEQYF.

The chain employs TRBV6-4 and TRBJ2-7; 7 bases align to TRBD1. V trimming: 7 bases; J trimming: 3 bases; junction bases outside the gene matches: 6. This CDR3 has 13 amino acids. Germline CDR1 is MRHNA and CDR2 is SNTAGT. CDR3 nucleotides: TGTGCCAGCACCGAGGGGGACAGCTACGAGCAGTACTTC. It codes for CASTEGDSYEQYF.

The rearrangement uses TRBV3-1 (or the pseudogene TRBV3-2) and TRBJ2-2; 8 nucleotides agree with TRBD1. V gave up 0 bases and J gave up 0 bases; unmatched junction bases: 15. CDR1 and CDR2 (germline): LGHDT, YNNKEL (reference sequence). The CDR3 has 21 amino acids. Written as DNA, the CDR3 is TGTGCCAGCAGCCAAGACGGACAGGGCTTTATAGGCGGGACGAACACCGGGGAGCTGTTTTTT. Its translation: CASSQDGQGFIGGTNTGELFF.

This clone was detected only a few times. V is TRBV6-5 and J is TRBJ1-2; possibly TRBD1 for D (5 bases). The germline V gene has CDR1 MNHEY and CDR2 SVGAGI. The CDR3 is made up of 14 amino acids. V shed 6 bases and J shed 4 bases, with 15 bases lying between them. The CDR3 bases are TGTGCCAGCAGATACGAGAGCGGGGGCTATGGCTACACCTTC. Translated, it gives CASRYESGGYGYTF.

The CDR3 sequence: CASSPHGGRPIDYTF. DNA for the CDR3: TGTGCCAGCAGCCCCCACGGGGGGCGCCCCATAGACTACACCTTC. The genes are TRBV7-3 and TRBJ1-2; D perhaps matches TRBD1 (6 bases). CDR3 size: 15 residues. V was shortened by 5 bases and J by 10 bases, with 23 bases between the two germline ends. Germline CDR1 and CDR2: SGHTA and FQGTGA.

The CDR3 loop is CASSEGGLAGAETQYF. CDR3 sequence (DNA): TGTGCCAGCAGCGAGGGGGGACTAGCGGGAGCAGAGACCCAGTACTTC. The rearrangement joins TRBV9 to TRBJ2-5; 14 nucleotides match TRBD2. Looked up from germline, CDR1 is SGDLS and CDR2 is YYNGEE. This CDR3 region has 16 residues. J gave up 4 bases and V 3 bases, and 5 bases lay outside the gene matches.

The chain carries TRBV5-4 and TRBJ1-1, with D unclear. There are 14 residues in the CDR3. Looked up from germline, CDR1 is SGHNT and CDR2 is YYREEE (reference sequence). The ends were cut back, 5 bases at V and 3 bases at J, with 14 bases in the middle. As DNA, the CDR3 is TGTGCCAGCAGGCCCACGGGTCCCTACACTGAAGCTTTCTTT. It yields the protein CASRPTGPYTEAFF. The variable domain in full, completed from reference TRBV5-4 and TRBJ1-1, reads ETGVTQSPTHLIKTRGQQVTLRCSSQSGHNTVSWYQQALGQGPQFIFQYYREEENGRGNFPPRFSGLQFPNYSSELNVNALELDDSALYLCASRPTGPYTEAFFGQGTRLTVV.

V and J are TRBV4-2 and TRBJ1-4; D perhaps matches TRBD1 (6 bases). The CDR3 spans 15 residues. Germline lookup yields CDR1 LGHNA and CDR2 YNFKEQ. Between the trimmed V and J ends, which lost 0 bases and 7 bases, there was a span of 12 bases. CDR3 nucleotides: TGTGCCAGCAGCCAAGAAGCACAGGGAATTGAAAAACTGTTTTTT. It encodes CASSQEAQGIEKLFF.

The V call is TRBV18, the J call TRBJ2-1, with D possibly being TRBD1 (5 bases). The CDR3 is 13 amino acids. V was cut by 3 bases and J by 7 bases, with 10 bases left in between. The germline V gene has CDR1 KGHSH and CDR2 LQKENI. In DNA, the CDR3 is TGTGCCAGCTCACCCCAGGGTTATAATGAGCAGTTCTTC. As protein: CASSPQGYNEQFF.

The J gene is TRBJ2-7, the V gene TRBV27, with 9 bases that match TRBD2. The CDR3 spans 15 residues. Trimming took 4 bases from V and 3 from J; bases not matched to a gene: 7. Germline CDR1 is MNHEY and CDR2 is SMNVEV (reference sequence). In nucleotides, the CDR3 is TGTGCCAGCAGTTACTCGGGACTAGCAGGCTACGAGCAGTACTTC. Translated, it gives CASSYSGLAGYEQYF.

The V call is TRBV5-6, the J call TRBJ2-2; D may be TRBD1 (6 bases). V lost 2 bases to trimming and J lost 1 base, with 9 bases between them. The length of the CDR3 is 15 residues. Germline loops: CDR1 SGHDT, CDR2 YYEEEE. Here the CDR3 DNA reads TGTGCCAGCAGCTTTGAGGGACAGAACACCGGGGAGCTGTTTTTT. Residues: CASSFEGQNTGELFF.

The chain uses TRBV19 and TRBJ2-7; no clear D. The CDR3 runs 12 residues. Trimming stripped 4 bases from V and 5 bases from J, with 9 bases between. Germline V gives CDR1 LNHDA, CDR2 SQIVND (reference sequence). The CDR3, as DNA: TGTGCCAGTAGTACAGCGCCCCACGAGCAGTACTTC. It yields the protein CASSTAPHEQYF.

The chain links TRBV10-3 to TRBJ1-5, with a possible D match to TRBD1 (5 bases). The CDR3 length is 14 residues. V shed 5 bases and J shed 4 bases, with 12 bases lying between them. Looked up from germline, CDR1 is ENHRY and CDR2 is SYGVKD. CDR3 nucleotide sequence: TGTGCCATCAGTCCCTCGGGGGGAAATCAGCCCCAGCATTTT. It translates to CAISPSGGNQPQHF.

The chain carries TRBV5-4 and TRBJ1-2; no clear D. Trimming removed 0 bases from V and 8 bases from J, with 17 bases in between. In germline, CDR1 is SGHNT, CDR2 YYREEE (reference sequence). The CDR3 sequence is 15 residues long. CDR3 protein: CASSLANGEARGYTF. CDR3 nucleotide sequence: TGTGCCAGCAGCTTGGCCAACGGTGAGGCCCGCGGCTACACCTTC.